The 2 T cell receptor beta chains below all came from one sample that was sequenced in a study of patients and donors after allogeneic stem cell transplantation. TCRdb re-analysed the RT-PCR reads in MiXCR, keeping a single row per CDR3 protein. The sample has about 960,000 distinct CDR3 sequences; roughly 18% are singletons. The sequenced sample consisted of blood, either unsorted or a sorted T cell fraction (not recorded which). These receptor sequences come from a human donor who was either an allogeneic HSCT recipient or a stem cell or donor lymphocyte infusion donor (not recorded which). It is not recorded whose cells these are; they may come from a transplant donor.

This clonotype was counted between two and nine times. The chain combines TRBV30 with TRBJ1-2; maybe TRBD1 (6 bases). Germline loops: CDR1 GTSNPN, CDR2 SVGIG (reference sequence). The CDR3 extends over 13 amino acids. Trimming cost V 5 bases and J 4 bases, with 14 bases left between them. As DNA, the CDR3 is TGTGCCTGGTTCCCAGAGGACAGCTATGGCTACACCTTC. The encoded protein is CAWFPEDSYGYTF.

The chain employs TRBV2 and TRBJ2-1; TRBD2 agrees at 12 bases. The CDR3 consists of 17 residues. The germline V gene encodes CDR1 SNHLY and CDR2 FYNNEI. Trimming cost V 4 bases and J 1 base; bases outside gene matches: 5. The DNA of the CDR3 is TGTGCCAGCAGTGGGACTAGCGGGATCGGGTCCTACAATGAGCAGTTCTTC. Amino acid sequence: CASSGTSGIGSYNEQFF.